A single sample gave rise to the 22 T cell receptor beta chains below, sequenced in a study of technical replicates of blood from a handful of donors. TCRdb keeps only in-frame clones here, not all; method: immunoSEQ multiplex PCR. The table includes about 79,000 clones, roughly 94% detected once. The sample taken for sequencing was T cells isolated from PBMCs. These receptor sequences come from a human donor in good health.

This chain uses TRBV6-4 with TRBJ1-5, with D possibly matching TRBD1 (6 bases). Germline loops: CDR1 MRHNA, CDR2 SNTAGT. The CDR3 is 17 amino acids. The V gene lost 7 bases and the J gene lost 0 bases, with 19 bases spanning the gap. The CDR3, as DNA: TGTGCCAGCAAGGCCTTTTCAGGGGAGAGTAGCAATCAGCCCCAGCATTTT. This encodes CASKAFSGESSNQPQHF.

The chain couples TRBV21-1 to TRBJ1-6; the DNA was not compared with TRBD1, the D call given in the table. TRBV21-1 is an annotated pseudogene. The CDR3 is 17 residues long. CDR3 residues: CASSKRCIGQGYSPLHF. As DNA, the CDR3 is TGTGCCAGCAGCAAACGCTGTATCGGACAGGGGTATTCACCCCTCCACTTT.

The chain links TRBV10-2 to TRBJ2-7; TRBD2 agrees at 12 bases. Germline loops: CDR1 WSHSY, CDR2 SAAADI. V shed 2 bases and J 2 bases; nucleotides not matched to a gene: 4. CDR3 length: 16 amino acids. CDR3 sequence reads: CASSEPLAGGPYEQYF. The CDR3 DNA reads as TGCGCCAGCAGTGAGCCCCTAGCGGGAGGGCCCTACGAGCAGTACTTC.

This clone has just one count. The chain has TRBV6-5 and TRBJ1-2; 7 bases fit TRBD1. This CDR3 has 16 amino acids. The germline V gene encodes CDR1 MNHEY and CDR2 SVGAGI. Unmatched junction bases numbered 10, after V lost 0 bases and J lost 6 bases. The CDR3, as DNA: TGTGCCAGCAGTTACTCGAGCAGGGGGATGTTGGATGGCTACACCTTC. It yields the protein CASSYSSRGMLDGYTF.

This sequence joins TRBV4-1 and TRBJ2-1; 11 positions agree with TRBD2. V trimming: 3 bases; J trimming: 9 bases; junction bases outside the gene matches: 10. CDR3 length equals 16 residues. CDR1 and CDR2 (germline): MGHRA, YSYEKL. The DNA for the CDR3 is TGCGCCAGCAGCCATGGACTAGCGGGCCGACAGGGTGAGCAGTTCTTC. This codes for CASSHGLAGRQGEQFF.

The chain couples TRBV28 to TRBJ1-4, with TRBD1 identical over 7 bases. This CDR3 has 15 residues. CDR1 and CDR2 from the germline V gene are MDHEN and SYDVKM. With 3 bases clipped from V and 3 bases from J, the junction kept 4 bases outside the gene matches. Here the CDR3 DNA reads TGTGCCAGCAGTTTCGGGACAGTAGCTAATGAAAAACTGTTTTTT. Translating it yields CASSFGTVANEKLFF.

The rearrangement joins TRBV27 to TRBJ2-7, with a weak D call TRBD1 (5 bases). CDR1 MNHEY and CDR2 SMNVEV come from the germline V gene (reference sequence). The CDR3 totals 14 residues. V shed 3 bases and J shed 2 bases, with 11 bases lying between them. The CDR3 sequence is CASSFRPTAYEQYF. For the CDR3, the DNA is TGTGCCAGCAGTTTCCGCCCGACAGCCTACGAGCAGTACTTC.

The chain is built from TRBV6-5 and TRBJ1-1; tentative D call: TRBD1 (6 bases). This CDR3 comprises 15 residues. Deletions cut 6 bases from V and 5 bases from J, with 19 bases between. Germline V gene sequence: CDR1 MNHEY, CDR2 SVGAGI. CDR3 coding DNA: TGTGCCAGCAGCTCAAATCACAGGGACCGGACTGAAGCTTTCTTT. Protein: CASSSNHRDRTEAFF.

The chain has TRBV18 and TRBJ2-4, with TRBD1 identical over 10 bases. V lost 0 bases to trimming and J lost 1 base; unmatched junction nucleotides: 0. The CDR3 contains 16 residues. Germline assignment: CDR1 KGHSH and CDR2 LQKENI. CDR3 residues: CASSPPGQGAKNIQYF. CDR3 coding DNA: TGTGCCAGCTCACCACCGGGACAGGGGGCCAAAAACATTCAGTACTTC.

This CDR3 is CASSRTGYAGGYTF. In DNA form, the CDR3 reads TGTGCCAGCAGCCGGACAGGGTACGCTGGAGGCTACACCTTC. V usage is TRBV14 and J usage is TRBJ1-2; TRBD1 agrees at 8 bases. The CDR3 totals 14 residues. The ends lost 4 bases at V and 8 bases at J; junction bases unmatched: 9. Per germline, CDR1 SGHDN and CDR2 FVKESK. Together with reference TRBV14 and TRBJ1-2, the CDR3 gives the full variable domain: EAGVTQFPSHSVIEKGQTVTLRCDPISGHDNLYWYRRVMGKEIKFLLHFVKESKQDESGMPNNRFLAERTGGTYSTLKVQPAELEDSGVYFCASSRTGYAGGYTFGSGTRLTVV.

The chain combines TRBV25-1 with TRBJ2-7, with D possibly TRBD2 on 6 matching bases. Germline V lookup: CDR1 MGHDK, CDR2 SYGVNS. The CDR3 is made up of 18 amino acids. V dropped 3 bases and J dropped 5 bases, with 26 bases sitting between them. The CDR3 loop reads CASSEDGASSGVVDEQYF. The CDR3 DNA reads TGTGCCAGCAGTGAGGATGGGGCTTCATCGGGGGTTGTGGACGAGCAGTACTTC.

The chain has TRBV6-5 and TRBJ1-4, with D possibly being TRBD1 (6 bases). The CDR3 runs to 14 residues. Germline values: CDR1 MNHEY, CDR2 SVGAGI. V was shortened by 7 bases and J by 4 bases, with 13 bases between the two germline ends. DNA for the CDR3: TGTGCCAGCACCAGGACAGCATTTAATGAAAAACTGTTTTTT. Amino acids: CASTRTAFNEKLFF.

V is TRBV7-9 and J is TRBJ2-2; D gene uncertain. The germline V gene encodes CDR1 SEHNR and CDR2 FQNEAQ (reference sequence). The CDR3 covers 17 residues. Trimming took off 2 bases at V and 2 bases at J, with 15 bases between the two ends. The CDR3 DNA sequence: TGTGCCAGCAGCTTAAAATCGGTGGGCAGAAACACCGGGGAGCTGTTTTTT. It encodes CASSLKSVGRNTGELFF. Full variable domain (rest looked up from reference TRBV7-9 and TRBJ2-2): DTGVSQNPRHKITKRGQNVTFRCDPISEHNRLYWYRQTLGQGPEFLTYFQNEAQLEKSRLLSDRFSAERPKGSFSTLEIQRTEQGDSAMYLCASSLKSVGRNTGELFFGEGSRLTVL.

This rearrangement joins TRBV28 to TRBJ1-1; no clear D gene. The ends were cut back, 7 bases at V and 11 bases at J, with 14 bases in the middle. The CDR3 extends over 11 amino acids. Germline values: CDR1 MDHEN, CDR2 SYDVKM. In DNA form, the CDR3 reads TGTGCCAGCACCCGAGGGCAGAGCGCTTTCTTT. This encodes CASTRGQSAFF.

This clone was detected once. CDR3: CAWNSGVLTDTQYF. Written as DNA, the CDR3 is TGTGCCTGGAATAGCGGGGTCCTCACAGATACGCAGTATTTT. The J gene is TRBJ2-3, the V gene TRBV30, with TRBD2 matching over 8 bases. The trim removed 4 bases at V and 2 bases at J, leaving 5 bases unmatched. This CDR3 is 14 amino acids long. Germline lookup yields CDR1 GTSNPN and CDR2 SVGIG (reference sequence).

This rearrangement joins TRBV30 to TRBJ1-2; 8 bases map to TRBD1. Germline trimming cut 0 bases from V and 2 bases from J; bases unmatched to any gene: 5. The CDR3 sequence is 15 residues long. CDR1 GTSNPN and CDR2 SVGIG come from the germline V gene (reference sequence). CDR3 region: CAWSVPHRGNYGYTF. The DNA of the CDR3 is TGTGCCTGGAGTGTACCTCACAGGGGGAACTATGGCTACACCTTC. Supplemented by reference TRBV30 and TRBJ1-2, the full variable domain reads SQTIHQWPATLVQPVGSPLSLECTVEGTSNPNLYWYRQAAGRGLQLLFYSVGIGQISSEVPQNLSASRPQDRQFILSSKKLLLSDSGFYLCAWSVPHRGNYGYTFGSGTRLTVV.

The genes are TRBV29-1 and TRBJ1-1; a weak D match, TRBD1 (5 bases). V was shortened by 4 bases and J by 4 bases, with 13 bases between the two germline ends. This CDR3 is 13 amino acids long. Germline CDR1 SQVTM, CDR2 ANQGSEA. The CDR3 spells CSVVSGLGTEAFF. CDR3 DNA sequence: TGCAGCGTTGTCTCAGGGCTGGGCACTGAAGCTTTCTTT.

The chain employs TRBV7-6 and TRBJ1-2; 8 bases match TRBD1. Trimming took 5 bases from V and 0 from J; bases not matched to a gene: 5. The CDR3 is 15 amino acids. Germline loops: CDR1 SGHVS, CDR2 FNYEAQ. The CDR3 loop is CASSPGDRTNYGYTF. In DNA form, the CDR3 reads TGTGCCAGCAGCCCCGGGGACAGGACTAACTATGGCTACACCTTC.

The rearrangement uses TRBV5-1 and TRBJ2-3; TRBD2 matches 11 bases. Germline values: CDR1 SGHRS, CDR2 YFSETQ. The CDR3 is 15 amino acids. V gave up 4 bases and J gave up 5 bases; unmatched junction bases: 6. CDR3 DNA: TGCGCCAGCAGCACACTAGCGGGGGTCCGAGATACGCAGTATTTT. Translated, it gives CASSTLAGVRDTQYF.

This chain connects TRBV9 to TRBJ2-2; D might be TRBD1 (5 bases). The germline V gene has CDR1 SGDLS and CDR2 YYNGEE. This CDR3 has 12 amino acids. The ends were cut back, 5 bases at V and 4 bases at J, with 6 bases in the middle. The CDR3: CASRGLTGELFF. The CDR3 coding sequence is TGTGCCAGCAGGGGGCTCACCGGGGAGCTGTTTTTT.

This chain links TRBV28 with TRBJ1-5; 8 nucleotides align to TRBD1. V lost 5 bases to trimming and J lost 4 bases; unmatched junction nucleotides: 4. This CDR3 region has 14 residues. Germline V gives CDR1 MDHEN, CDR2 SYDVKM. Here the CDR3 reads CASSRQGYNQPQHF. DNA for the CDR3: TGTGCCAGCAGTAGACAGGGGTATAATCAGCCCCAGCATTTT.

The V gene is TRBV19, the J gene TRBJ2-7; 9 nucleotides agree with TRBD2. CDR1 and CDR2 from the germline V gene are LNHDA and SQIVND (reference sequence). After removal of 3 bases from V and 2 bases from J, the junction contained 5 bases not matched to a gene. The length of the CDR3 is 15 residues. CDR3 bases: TGTGCCAGTAGTATTGTCAGCGGGGGGACCTACGAGCAGTACTTC. This sequence encodes CASSIVSGGTYEQYF.